Shown below are 23 T cell receptor beta chains from a single sample sequenced in a study of naive and memory T cell subsets. An equimolar mix of two oligonucleotides served as the beta constant-region primer for TRBC1 and TRBC2. Nested alpha and beta constant-region primers with the SP2 primer drove four PCR rounds on ligated cDNA. From the UMI-ligation and nested PCR reads, TCRdb called clonotypes with MiXCR, one entry per CDR3 protein. The table lists more than 8,500 distinct CDR3 sequences, around 5.6% of them singletons. Sequencing input: CD4+ TEMRA cells from blood. Described subset: effector memory re-expressing CD45RA, CD45RA+ CD27-. These receptors were collected from a human donor in good health.

This chain uses TRBV12-3 or TRBV12-4 with TRBJ1-5, with 7 bases identical to TRBD1. This CDR3 contains 13 residues. V lost 5 bases and J lost 8; bases outside the gene matches: 6. The CDR3 region is CASSVRGREPQHF. CDR3 DNA: TGTGCCAGCAGTGTCAGGGGGAGGGAGCCCCAGCATTTT.

This clonotype was picked up many times. The chain has TRBV20-1 and TRBJ1-5, with a weak D call TRBD1 (5 bases). Germline values: CDR1 DFQATT, CDR2 SNEGSKA (reference sequence). Between the trimmed V and J ends, which lost 3 bases and 5 bases, there was a span of 20 bases. This CDR3 has 16 residues. The CDR3 coding sequence is TGCAGTGCTAGGAGAGGTGGGGCCCCAAATGATCAGCCCCAGCATTTT. This translates into CSARRGGAPNDQPQHF.

This clonotype has at least ten counts. The chain has TRBV7-2 and TRBJ1-5; no reliable D call. Germline values: CDR1 SGHTA, CDR2 FQGNSA. Trimming left V 1 base short and J 4 bases short, with 11 bases between. This CDR3 contains 15 residues. CDR3 loop: CASSLVTSQNQPQHF. Written as DNA, the CDR3 is TGTGCCAGCAGCTTAGTGACATCCCAAAATCAGCCCCAGCATTTT.

The chain joins TRBV7-8 to TRBJ1-3, with D maybe TRBD1 (5 bases). The CDR3 is 16 residues long. Trimming cost V 1 base and J 1 base, with 11 bases left between them. Germline CDR1 is SGHVS and CDR2 is FQNEAQ. CDR3 amino acids: CASSLGGLGSGNTIYF. In nucleotides, the CDR3 is TGTGCCAGCAGCTTAGGGGGACTGGGTTCTGGAAACACCATATATTTT.

This clonotype was recorded at least ten times. This chain connects TRBV12-3 or TRBV12-4 to TRBJ1-4; D is unresolved. V lost 1 base and J 6 bases, leaving 6 bases between the germline ends. The CDR3 runs to 13 residues. CDR3 DNA sequence: TGTGCCAGCAGTTTAGAGGGTTATGAAAAACTGTTTTTT. It is translated as CASSLEGYEKLFF.

The sample holds many counts of this clonotype. V and J are TRBV7-6 and TRBJ2-5, with 10 bases lining up with TRBD2. The CDR3 covers 18 residues. The germline gives CDR1 SGHVS, CDR2 FNYEAQ. The V segment lost 1 base and the J segment 5 bases; nucleotides outside the gene matches: 13. CDR3 residues: CASSLERIAGGRGETQYF. DNA of the CDR3: TGTGCCAGCAGCTTAGAAAGGATAGCGGGGGGCCGGGGCGAGACCCAGTACTTC.

This clonotype was seen only a few times. The chain has TRBV27 and TRBJ2-6; D ambiguous. CDR3 length equals 14 residues. From germline, CDR1 is MNHEY and CDR2 SMNVEV (reference sequence). Trimming took off 0 bases at V and 1 base at J, with 1 base between the two ends. The CDR3 region is CASSLSSGANVLTF. The CDR3 coding sequence is TGTGCCAGCAGTTTATCTTCTGGGGCCAACGTCCTGACTTTC.

This clonotype was found many times. The rearrangement joins TRBV12-3 or TRBV12-4 to TRBJ2-3; tentatively, D is TRBD2 (7 bases). The V gene lost 6 bases and the J gene lost 4 bases, with 23 bases spanning the gap. CDR3 length equals 17 residues. For the CDR3, the DNA is TGTGCCAGCAGCCTCCGGGGGGCGGGGGCGAGGGCAGATACGCAGTATTTT. Protein: CASSLRGAGARADTQYF.

This clonotype ranks as hyperexpanded. The chain employs TRBV2 and TRBJ2-7; D possibly matches TRBD1 or TRBD2 (5 bases each). This CDR3 has 14 amino acids. In germline, CDR1 is SNHLY, CDR2 FYNNEI. The V end lost 3 bases, the J end lost 6 bases, and 15 bases lay between the germline ends. The CDR3 here is CASSDGVLRGEQYF. In DNA form, the CDR3 reads TGTGCCAGCAGTGATGGAGTGCTGAGGGGCGAGCAGTACTTC.

This clonotype was observed at least ten times. The V call is TRBV20-1, the J call TRBJ1-2; D is undetermined. V dropped 4 bases and J dropped 4 bases, with 19 bases sitting between them. CDR1 DFQATT and CDR2 SNEGSKA come from the germline V gene (reference sequence). The CDR3 has 15 residues. CDR3 DNA sequence: TGCAGTGCTAATCCTAGGACCGCAGATAGCTATGGCTACACCTTC. Its translation is CSANPRTADSYGYTF.

This clonotype was detected many times. The chain couples TRBV5-1 to TRBJ2-2, with 12 bases fitting TRBD2. The germline CDR1 and CDR2 sequences are SGHRS and YFSETQ. Trimming at V came to 4 bases and at J to 1 base, leaving 2 bases not matched to a gene. The CDR3 contains 16 residues. CDR3 protein: CASSGTSGLNTGELFF. In nucleotides, the CDR3 is TGCGCCAGCAGCGGGACTAGCGGGCTGAACACCGGGGAGCTGTTTTTT.

This chain links TRBV18 with TRBJ2-3, with TRBD1 identical over 7 bases. Unmatched junction bases numbered 11, after V lost 3 bases and J lost 2 bases. The germline V gene has CDR1 KGHSH and CDR2 LQKENI. The CDR3 has 17 amino acids. CDR3 residues: CASSPLKTGQNTDTQYF. DNA for the CDR3: TGTGCCAGCTCACCTTTGAAGACAGGGCAAAACACAGATACGCAGTATTTT.

A few counts support this clonotype. J is TRBJ2-7 and V is TRBV2, with D perhaps TRBD1 (6 bases). This CDR3 has 14 residues. Germline-derived CDR1 and CDR2 are SNHLY and FYNNEI. The V end was cut by 4 bases, the J end by 4 bases, with 14 bases between. This CDR3 is CASSAGARWYEQYF. The CDR3 DNA sequence: TGTGCCAGCAGTGCAGGGGCCCGTTGGTACGAGCAGTACTTC. Complete variable domain (other parts from reference TRBV2 and TRBJ2-7): EPEVTQTPSHQVTQMGQEVILRCVPISNHLYFYWYRQILGQKVEFLVSFYNNEISEKSEIFDDQFSVERPDGSNFTLKIRSTKLEDSAMYFCASSAGARWYEQYFGPGTRLTVT.

The sample holds many counts of this clonotype. For the CDR3, the DNA is TGCAGTGCTAAAACGTCAAACCTAGCCAAAAACATTCAGTACTTC. Its protein product is CSAKTSNLAKNIQYF. The chain couples TRBV20-1 to TRBJ2-4; D remains ambiguous. There are 15 residues in the CDR3. The V gene's germline CDR1 is DFQATT and CDR2 SNEGSKA (reference sequence). V gave up 4 bases and J gave up 0 bases, with 13 bases separating them.

This clonotype was recorded at least ten times. The chain joins TRBV20-1 to TRBJ2-3; no reliable D call. V was pared by 7 bases and J by 0 bases, with 8 bases between. Germline V CDR1 and CDR2: DFQATT, SNEGSKA (reference sequence). The CDR3 length is 12 residues. The CDR3 nucleotides are TGCAGTGTTACGGAGAGCACAGATACGCAGTATTTT. Translation: CSVTESTDTQYF.

This clonotype has a count of ten or more. The genes are TRBV27 and TRBJ2-6; D perhaps matches TRBD1 (5 bases). The V end was cut by 6 bases, the J end by 1 base, with 10 bases between. In germline, CDR1 is MNHEY, CDR2 SMNVEV (reference sequence). The CDR3 is 15 amino acids. The CDR3: CASRVQVSGANVLTF. In DNA form, the CDR3 reads TGTGCCAGCAGGGTACAGGTATCTGGGGCCAACGTCCTGACTTTC. Full variable domain (outside the CDR3, taken from reference TRBV27 and TRBJ2-6): EAQVTQNPRYLITVTGKKLTVTCSQNMNHEYMSWYRQDPGLGLRQIYYSMNVEVTDKGDVPEGYKVSRKEKRNFPLILESPSPNQTSLYFCASRVQVSGANVLTFGAGSRLTVL.

This clonotype was seen many times. The chain has TRBV10-3 and TRBJ2-3; 8 positions agree with TRBD1. Germline lookup yields CDR1 ENHRY and CDR2 SYGVKD. The CDR3 totals 18 residues. V lost 2 bases and J lost 3; bases outside the gene matches: 13. CDR3 nucleotide sequence: TGTGCCATCAGTGAGCCTGCACAAAGGACAGGGTGGACAGATACGCAGTATTTT. Protein: CAISEPAQRTGWTDTQYF.

This clonotype was detected ten times or more. The chain joins TRBV11-1 to TRBJ2-5, with TRBD2 matching over 10 bases. Germline assignment: CDR1 SGHAT and CDR2 FQDESV (reference sequence). CDR3 length: 18 residues. Trimming took 4 bases from V and 4 from J; bases not matched to a gene: 15. The CDR3 is CASSSPVGLAGVGETQYF. The CDR3 DNA reads TGTGCCAGCAGCTCCCCCGTTGGGCTAGCGGGAGTCGGAGAGACCCAGTACTTC. Combining the CDR3 with reference TRBV11-1 and TRBJ2-5 gives the whole variable domain EAEVAQSPRYKITEKSQAVAFWCDPISGHATLYWYRQILGQGPELLVQFQDESVVDDSQLPKDRFSAERLKGVDSTLKIQPAELGDSAMYLCASSSPVGLAGVGETQYFGPGTRLLVL.

This clonotype was recorded many times. The V and J genes are TRBV24-1 and TRBJ2-1, with 7 bases lining up with TRBD2. The germline V gene has CDR1 KGHDR and CDR2 SFDVKD. Unmatched junction bases numbered 4, after V lost 1 base and J lost 11 bases. The CDR3 has 13 amino acids. The CDR3 loop is CATSDFGGGKQFF. Written as DNA, the CDR3 is TGTGCCACCAGTGATTTTGGCGGGGGAAAGCAGTTCTTC.

This clonotype was observed many times. The genes are TRBV19 and TRBJ2-4; D is possibly TRBD2 (6 bases). V lost 4 bases and J 2 bases, leaving 9 bases between the germline ends. CDR3 length: 14 residues. The V gene's germline CDR1 is LNHDA and CDR2 SQIVND (reference sequence). As DNA, the CDR3 is TGTGCCAGTAGTACGGGGGATACCAAAAACATTCAGTACTTC. Translation gives CASSTGDTKNIQYF.

In its sample, this clonotype was seen many times. V gene TRBV28 combines with J gene TRBJ1-2, with a tentative D call TRBD1 (5 bases). CDR3 length: 13 amino acids. Germline V gene sequence: CDR1 MDHEN, CDR2 SYDVKM. Trimming took 6 bases from V and 4 from J, leaving 12 bases between them. The CDR3: CASRQQEIYGYTF. CDR3 DNA sequence: TGTGCCAGCAGGCAACAGGAAATCTATGGCTACACCTTC.

This clonotype was detected ten times or more. The CDR3 DNA reads as TGTGCCAGCAGTTTAGTCGAGGGTTGGGTCTCACCCCTCCACTTT. Amino acid sequence: CASSLVEGWVSPLHF. The V call is TRBV28, the J call TRBJ1-6; D remains ambiguous. This CDR3 has 15 residues. Germline-derived CDR1 and CDR2 are MDHEN and SYDVKM. With 2 bases removed from V and 10 bases from J, the gap between germline ends came to 15 bases.

At least ten counts were recorded for this clonotype. The chain carries TRBV7-3 and TRBJ2-7; D is perhaps TRBD1 (7 bases). The CDR3 has 14 amino acids. The V and J ends lost 2 bases and 0 bases respectively, with 8 bases between them. The germline gives CDR1 SGHTA, CDR2 FQGTGA. CDR3 sequence reads: CASSLQGGSYEQYF. DNA for the CDR3: TGTGCCAGCAGCTTACAGGGGGGCTCCTACGAGCAGTACTTC.